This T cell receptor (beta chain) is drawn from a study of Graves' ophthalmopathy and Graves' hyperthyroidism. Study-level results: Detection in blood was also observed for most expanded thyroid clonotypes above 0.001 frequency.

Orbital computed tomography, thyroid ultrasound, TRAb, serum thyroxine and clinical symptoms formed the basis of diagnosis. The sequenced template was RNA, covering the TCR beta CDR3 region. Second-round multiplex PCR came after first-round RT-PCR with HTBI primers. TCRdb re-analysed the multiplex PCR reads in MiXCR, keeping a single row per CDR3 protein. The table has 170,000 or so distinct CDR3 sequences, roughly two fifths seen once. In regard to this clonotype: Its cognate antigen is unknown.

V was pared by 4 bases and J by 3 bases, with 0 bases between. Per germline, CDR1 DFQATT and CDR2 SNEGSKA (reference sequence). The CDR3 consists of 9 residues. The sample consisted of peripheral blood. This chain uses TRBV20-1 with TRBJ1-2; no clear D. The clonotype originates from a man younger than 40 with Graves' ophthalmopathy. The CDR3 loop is CSANYGYTF. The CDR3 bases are TGCAGTGCTAACTATGGCTACACCTTC.